Listed here are 23 T cell receptor beta chains from one sample, sequenced in a study of T cells in Graves' hyperthyroidism and ophthalmopathy. TCR beta CDR3 regions were amplified from RNA transcripts. The HTBI primer set was used in a first-round RT-PCR of the TCR CDR3. TCRdb redid the calling of the multiplex PCR reads with MiXCR, one entry per CDR3 protein. This table holds around 290,000 distinct CDR3 sequences, roughly 15% found once. The material sequenced was blood. These receptor sequences come from a woman aged 35 to 49 with Graves' hyperthyroidism.

This clonotype was picked up many times. This chain's CDR3 is CASSLIPGQRNEQYF. DNA for the CDR3: TGTGCCAGCAGCTTAATCCCGGGCCAGCGGAACGAGCAGTACTTC. This chain connects TRBV7-3 to TRBJ2-7; D is possibly TRBD2 (5 bases). CDR3 length: 15 amino acids. Germline assignment: CDR1 SGHTA and CDR2 FQGTGA. The V end was cut by 1 base, the J end by 5 bases, with 15 bases between.

This clonotype was seen at least ten times. The V gene is TRBV6-2 or TRBV6-3, the J gene TRBJ1-5; 8 bases are shared with TRBD1. Germline V gene lookup returns CDR1 MNHEY and CDR2 SVGEGT. The CDR3 contains 15 residues. J gave up 7 bases and V 2 bases, and 7 bases lay outside the gene matches. CDR3 residues: CASSYRGQGTQPQHF. Here the CDR3 DNA reads TGTGCCAGCAGTTACCGTGGACAGGGTACCCAGCCCCAGCATTTT.

This clonotype was counted many times. The V and J genes are TRBV2 and TRBJ1-2, with TRBD1 identical over 7 bases. With 6 bases clipped from V and 4 bases from J, the junction kept 8 bases outside the gene matches. The CDR3 sequence is 14 residues long. Germline V CDR1 and CDR2: SNHLY, FYNNEI. CDR3 residues: CASRATGNGYGYTF. In DNA, the CDR3 is TGTGCCAGCAGGGCGACAGGGAACGGCTATGGCTACACCTTC. Using reference TRBV2 and TRBJ1-2 for the parts outside the CDR3, the full variable domain is EPEVTQTPSHQVTQMGQEVILRCVPISNHLYFYWYRQILGQKVEFLVSFYNNEISEKSEIFDDQFSVERPDGSNFTLKIRSTKLEDSAMYFCASRATGNGYGYTFGSGTRLTVV.

In this sample, this clonotype turned up a few times. A read error may be the cause here, since a much bigger clone is one base away. The rearrangement joins TRBV2 to TRBJ2-7; 8 positions match TRBD2. CDR1 and CDR2 from the germline V gene are SNHLY and FYNNEI. The CDR3 has 14 residues. CDR3 amino acids: CANSAGTSRYEQYF. DNA for the CDR3: TGTGCCAACAGTGCCGGGACTAGTCGTTACGAGCAGTACTTC.

This chain links TRBV19 with TRBJ1-5; 7 bases match TRBD1. This CDR3 spans 14 amino acids. Germline V gives CDR1 LNHDA, CDR2 SQIVND (reference sequence). Trimming cost V 4 bases and J 5 bases; bases outside gene matches: 5. CDR3 sequence (DNA): TGTGCCAGTAGTACTGGACAGGTTCATCAGCCCCAGCATTTT. Translation gives CASSTGQVHQPQHF. The variable domain in full, with the rest retrieved from reference TRBV19 and TRBJ1-5, is DGGITQSPKYLFRKEGQNVTLSCEQNLNHDAMYWYRQDPGQGLRLIYYSQIVNDFQKGDIAEGYSVSREKKESFPLTVTSAQKNPTAFYLCASSTGQVHQPQHFGDGTRLSIL.

This clonotype was seen ten or more times. J is TRBJ1-4 and V is TRBV2, with 8 bases lining up with TRBD1. The length of the CDR3 is 14 residues. CDR1 is SNHLY, CDR2 FYNNEI, per germline. J was trimmed by 7 bases and V by 5 bases; bases with no gene match: 6. The CDR3 loop reads CASSQTGEGEKLFF. CDR3 nucleotides: TGTGCCAGCAGTCAGACAGGGGAGGGTGAAAAACTGTTTTTT.

This clonotype was seen ten or more times. The chain joins TRBV10-1 to TRBJ2-7, with 8 bases identical to TRBD1. This CDR3 is built from 15 residues. Germline-derived CDR1 and CDR2 are WNHNN and SYGVQD (reference sequence). J lost 3 bases, V lost 0 bases, and 4 bases had no gene match. The CDR3 region has the DNA TGCGCCAGCAGTGAGTCTGGACAGGGTATCTACGAGCAGTACTTC. Its protein product is CASSESGQGIYEQYF.

J is TRBJ2-7 and V is TRBV27, with 7 bases aligning to TRBD2. The germline V gene encodes CDR1 MNHEY and CDR2 SMNVEV (reference sequence). The ends lost 3 bases at V and 4 bases at J; junction bases unmatched: 9. The CDR3 is made up of 15 amino acids. The CDR3 DNA is TGTGCCAGCAGTTTCTCAGCGGGATCTCTTTACGAGCAGTACTTC. Amino acids: CASSFSAGSLYEQYF.

This clonotype was recorded many times. This chain links TRBV27 with TRBJ2-7, with TRBD2 identical over 7 bases. V lost 4 bases, J lost 3 bases, and 3 bases stayed unmatched. This CDR3 has 13 amino acids. Germline V gene sequence: CDR1 MNHEY, CDR2 SMNVEV (reference sequence). DNA for the CDR3: TGTGCCAGCAGTTCCTCGGGGGGCTACGAGCAGTACTTC. Protein sequence: CASSSSGGYEQYF.

The chain uses TRBV11-2 and TRBJ1-1; the match to TRBD1 covers 8 bases. J gave up 10 bases and V 5 bases, and 21 bases lay outside the gene matches. The CDR3 is made up of 17 amino acids. In germline, CDR1 is SGHAT, CDR2 FQNNGV. The CDR3 spells CASSLRQGTGLTYGAFF. The CDR3 nucleotides are TGTGCCAGCAGCCTCCGACAGGGGACCGGCCTGACATATGGAGCTTTCTTT.

V gene TRBV12-3 or TRBV12-4 combines with J gene TRBJ1-1, with a tentative D call TRBD1 (6 bases). The CDR3 is 14 residues long. The V gene lost 2 bases and the J gene lost 4 bases, with 11 bases spanning the gap. This CDR3 is CASSLIGGLTEAFF. Here the CDR3 DNA reads TGTGCCAGCAGTTTAATAGGGGGACTCACTGAAGCTTTCTTT.

This clonotype was detected a few times. The chain couples TRBV6-1 to TRBJ1-5, with 8 bases that match TRBD1. The CDR3 has 17 amino acids. After removal of 5 bases from V and 6 bases from J, the junction contained 15 bases not matched to a gene. The germline gives CDR1 MNHNS, CDR2 SASEGT. CDR3 sequence reads: CASSYSPIGQGGQPQHF. The DNA of the CDR3 is TGTGCCAGCAGTTACTCTCCCATAGGACAGGGCGGTCAGCCCCAGCATTTT.

In its sample, this clonotype was seen many times. The V call is TRBV30, the J call TRBJ1-1; TRBD1 is a possible D gene (6 bases). The germline V gene encodes CDR1 GTSNPN and CDR2 SVGIG (reference sequence). Trimming left V 6 bases short and J 3 bases short, with 11 bases between. This CDR3 contains 12 residues. In nucleotides, the CDR3 is TGTGCCTGTAGGGGGGCCTACACTGAAGCTTTCTTT. Amino acids: CACRGAYTEAFF.

In its sample, this clonotype was seen many times. The chain has TRBV27 and TRBJ2-7; no clear D. Germline CDR1 is MNHEY and CDR2 is SMNVEV (reference sequence). V was clipped by 3 bases and J by 0 bases, with 9 bases between them. This CDR3 has 14 residues. The CDR3 region is CASSLRLGSYEQYF. CDR3 DNA sequence: TGTGCCAGCAGTTTGCGGCTCGGCTCCTACGAGCAGTACTTC.

This clonotype occurred many times. This rearrangement joins TRBV24-1 to TRBJ2-1, with a weak D call TRBD2 (6 bases). Trimming removed 6 bases at V and 2 bases at J, with 13 bases between. Germline CDR1 KGHDR, CDR2 SFDVKD. This CDR3 has 15 residues. Here the CDR3 reads CATSPGRGTYNEQFF. CDR3 DNA: TGTGCCACCAGTCCGGGCCGCGGGACCTACAATGAGCAGTTCTTC.

Only one count was recorded for this clonotype. A clone one base away is much larger, so this may be a read error. The chain recombines TRBV20-1 with TRBJ2-1, with 13 bases fitting TRBD2. This CDR3 region has 16 residues. Germline-derived CDR1 and CDR2 are DFQATT and SNEGSKA (reference sequence). J gave up 4 bases and V 5 bases, and 8 bases lay outside the gene matches. This CDR3 is CSASGLAGVMYNEQFF. CDR3 DNA sequence: TGCAGTGCTTCCGGACTAGCGGGAGTAATGTACAATGAGCAGTTCTTC.

This clonotype appeared a few times. With a much larger clone just one base away, this may be a read error. The chain links TRBV7-9 to TRBJ2-7; 8 bases agree with TRBD2. V shed 5 bases, J shed 0 bases, and the junction held 6 bases outside the gene matches. CDR1 and CDR2 from the germline V gene are SEHNR and FQNEAQ (reference sequence). There are 15 residues in the CDR3. The CDR3 here is CASSQGLAASYEQYF. The CDR3 coding sequence is TGTGCCAGCAGCCAAGGACTAGCAGCCTCCTACGAGCAGTACTTC.

This clonotype appeared many times. This rearrangement joins TRBV2 to TRBJ2-2; D unclear. V was trimmed by 2 bases and J by 5 bases, leaving 9 bases between them. Germline V lookup: CDR1 SNHLY, CDR2 FYNNEI. The length of the CDR3 is 14 residues. CDR3 sequence (DNA): TGTGCCAGCAGTGAAAGGGAAGCAACCGGGGAGCTGTTTTTT. This encodes CASSEREATGELFF.

This clonotype was detected a few times. This chain connects TRBV19 to TRBJ1-5, with 10 bases identical to TRBD1. With V trimmed by 6 bases and J by 3 bases, 5 bases remained unmatched. There are 15 residues in the CDR3. Germline values: CDR1 LNHDA, CDR2 SQIVND (reference sequence). This CDR3 reads CASSRDRGYNQPQHF. Here the CDR3 DNA reads TGTGCCAGTAGCCGGGACAGGGGTTACAATCAGCCCCAGCATTTT.

This clonotype was picked up many times. The genes are TRBV9 and TRBJ1-1; a possible D gene is TRBD1 (5 bases). CDR1 is SGDLS and CDR2 is YYNGEE in the germline V gene. This CDR3 comprises 13 residues. Trimming stripped 2 bases from V and 1 base from J, with 6 bases between. The CDR3 DNA reads TGTGCCAGCAGCGTGGGACGGAACACTGAAGCTTTCTTT. Translation gives CASSVGRNTEAFF.

This clonotype was observed at least ten times. The rearrangement uses TRBV5-1 and TRBJ2-5; D gene unclear. V was cut by 0 bases and J by 4 bases, with 4 bases left in between. CDR1 and CDR2 from the germline V gene are SGHRS and YFSETQ. The CDR3 totals 12 residues. In DNA form, the CDR3 reads TGCGCCAGCAGCTTGGAGGGAGAGACCCAGTACTTC. Its translation: CASSLEGETQYF.

Only a few counts were recorded for this clonotype. The chain has TRBV19 and TRBJ2-1; D is undetermined. This CDR3 region has 12 residues. Germline V CDR1 and CDR2: LNHDA, SQIVND (reference sequence). Trimming removed 2 bases from V and 8 bases from J, with 7 bases in between. This chain's CDR3 is CASSILGDEQFF. The CDR3 DNA sequence: TGTGCCAGTAGTATACTAGGAGATGAGCAGTTCTTC.

The V gene is TRBV5-5, the J gene TRBJ1-5; D not certain. This CDR3 has 12 amino acids. The germline CDR1 and CDR2 sequences are SGHKS and YYEKEE (reference sequence). The ends were cut back, 2 bases at V and 8 bases at J, with 8 bases in the middle. CDR3 sequence (DNA): TGTGCCAGCAGCTTTGGGATGGAGCCCCAGCATTTT. Amino acid sequence: CASSFGMEPQHF.